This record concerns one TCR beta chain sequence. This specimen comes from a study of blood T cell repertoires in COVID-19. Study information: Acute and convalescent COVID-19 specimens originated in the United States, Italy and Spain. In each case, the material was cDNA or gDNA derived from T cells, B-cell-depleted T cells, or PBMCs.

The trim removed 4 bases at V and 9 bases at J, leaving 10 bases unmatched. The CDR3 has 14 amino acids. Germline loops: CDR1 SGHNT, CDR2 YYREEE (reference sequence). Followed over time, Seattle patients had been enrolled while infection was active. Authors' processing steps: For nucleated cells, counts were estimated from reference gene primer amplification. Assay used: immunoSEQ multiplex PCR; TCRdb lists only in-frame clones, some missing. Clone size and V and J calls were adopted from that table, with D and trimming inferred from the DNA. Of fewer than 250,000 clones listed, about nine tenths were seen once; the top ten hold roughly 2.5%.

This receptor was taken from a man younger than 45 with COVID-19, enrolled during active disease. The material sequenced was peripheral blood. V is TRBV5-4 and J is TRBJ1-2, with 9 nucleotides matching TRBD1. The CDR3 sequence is CASSRHTGGISYTF. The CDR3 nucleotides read TGTGCCAGCAGCCGTCATACAGGGGGCATTAGCTACACCTTC.